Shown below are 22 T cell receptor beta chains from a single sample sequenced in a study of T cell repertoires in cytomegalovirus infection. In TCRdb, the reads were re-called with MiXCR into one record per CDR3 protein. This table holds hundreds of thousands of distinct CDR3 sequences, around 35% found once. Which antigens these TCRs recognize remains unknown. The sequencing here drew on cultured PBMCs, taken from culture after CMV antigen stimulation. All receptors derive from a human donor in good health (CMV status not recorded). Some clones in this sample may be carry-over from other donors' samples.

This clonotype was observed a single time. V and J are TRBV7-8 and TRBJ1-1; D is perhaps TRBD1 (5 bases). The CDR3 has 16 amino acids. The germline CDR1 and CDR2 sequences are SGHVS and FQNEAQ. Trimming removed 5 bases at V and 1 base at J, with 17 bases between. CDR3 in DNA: TGTGCCAGCAGCCAACGACAGCCTTTTAAGAACACTGAAGCTTTCTTT. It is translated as CASSQRQPFKNTEAFF.

CDR3 in DNA: TGTGCCAGCACCCCAATAGCGGGGGGAAGCACAGATACGCAGTATTTT. It encodes CASTPIAGGSTDTQYF. The chain combines TRBV5-6 with TRBJ2-3, with 10 bases aligning to TRBD2. V lost 6 bases to trimming and J lost 0 bases; unmatched junction nucleotides: 7. The CDR3 is 16 amino acids. In germline, CDR1 is SGHDT, CDR2 YYEEEE.

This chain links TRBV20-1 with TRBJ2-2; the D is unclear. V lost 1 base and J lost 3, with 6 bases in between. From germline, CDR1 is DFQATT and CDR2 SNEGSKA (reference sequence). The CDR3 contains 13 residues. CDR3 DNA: TGCAGTGCTAGAGTAGGGTACACCGGGGAGCTGTTTTTT. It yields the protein CSARVGYTGELFF.

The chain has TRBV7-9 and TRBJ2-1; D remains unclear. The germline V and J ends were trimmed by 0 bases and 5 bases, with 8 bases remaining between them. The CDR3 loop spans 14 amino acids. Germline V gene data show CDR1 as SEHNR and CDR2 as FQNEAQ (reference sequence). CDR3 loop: CASSLAGSNNEQFF. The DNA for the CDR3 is TGTGCCAGCAGCTTAGCAGGTAGCAACAATGAGCAGTTCTTC.

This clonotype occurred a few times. DNA of the CDR3: TGTGCCAGCAGCCAAGATTTGGGCGAGGAGGGAGAAAGCAATCAGCCCCAGCATTTT. It encodes CASSQDLGEEGESNQPQHF. The gene calls are TRBV4-2 and TRBJ1-5, with D uncertain. Germline CDR1 and CDR2: LGHNA and YNFKEQ. The V end lost 0 bases, the J end lost 1 base, and 19 bases lay between the germline ends. The CDR3 is 19 amino acids.

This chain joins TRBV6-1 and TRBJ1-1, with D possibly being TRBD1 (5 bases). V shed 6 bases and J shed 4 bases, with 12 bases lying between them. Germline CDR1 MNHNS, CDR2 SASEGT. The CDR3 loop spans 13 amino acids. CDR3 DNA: TGTGCCAGCAGAAGCAGGGAGGGCACTGAAGCTTTCTTT. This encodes CASRSREGTEAFF.

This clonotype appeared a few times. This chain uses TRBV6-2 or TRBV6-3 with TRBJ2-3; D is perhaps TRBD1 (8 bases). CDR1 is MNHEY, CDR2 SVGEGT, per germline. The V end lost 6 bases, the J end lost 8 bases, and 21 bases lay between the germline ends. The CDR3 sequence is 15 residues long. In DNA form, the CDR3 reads TGTGCCAGCAGGAGGACAGGGAGGGCTAGGGGTACGCAGTATTTT. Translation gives CASRRTGRARGTQYF.

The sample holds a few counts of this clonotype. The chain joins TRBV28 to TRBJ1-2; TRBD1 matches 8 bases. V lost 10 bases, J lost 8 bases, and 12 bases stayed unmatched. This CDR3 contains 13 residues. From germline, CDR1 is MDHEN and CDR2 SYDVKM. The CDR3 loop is CATLGGRGRGYTF. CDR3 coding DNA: TGTGCCACTCTCGGTGGCAGGGGGCGCGGCTACACCTTC.

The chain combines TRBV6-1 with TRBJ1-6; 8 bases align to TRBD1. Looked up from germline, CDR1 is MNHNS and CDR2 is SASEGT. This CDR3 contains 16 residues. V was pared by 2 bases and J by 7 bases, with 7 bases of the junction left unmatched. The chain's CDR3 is CASSEWTGSGNSPLHF. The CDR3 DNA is TGTGCCAGCAGTGAATGGACAGGGTCTGGCAATTCACCCCTCCACTTT.

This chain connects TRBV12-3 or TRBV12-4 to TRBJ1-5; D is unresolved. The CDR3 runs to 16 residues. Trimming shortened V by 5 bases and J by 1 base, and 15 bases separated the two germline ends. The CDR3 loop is CASSPRPGGSNQPQHF. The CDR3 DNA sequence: TGTGCCAGCAGTCCAAGACCTGGCGGGAGCAATCAGCCCCAGCATTTT.

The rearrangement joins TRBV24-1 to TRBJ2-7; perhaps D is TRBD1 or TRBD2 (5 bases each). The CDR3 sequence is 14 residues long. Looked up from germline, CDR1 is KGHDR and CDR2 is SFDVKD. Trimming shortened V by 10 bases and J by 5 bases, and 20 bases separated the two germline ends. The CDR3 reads CATTGADNVDEQYF. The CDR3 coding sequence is TGTGCCACGACCGGAGCGGACAATGTCGACGAGCAGTACTTC.

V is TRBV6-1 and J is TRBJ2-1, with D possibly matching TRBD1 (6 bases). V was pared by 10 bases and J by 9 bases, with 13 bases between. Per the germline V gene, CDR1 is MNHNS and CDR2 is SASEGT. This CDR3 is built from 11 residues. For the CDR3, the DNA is TGTGCCAATTCACAGGGCGGTGAGCAGTTCTTC. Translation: CANSQGGEQFF.

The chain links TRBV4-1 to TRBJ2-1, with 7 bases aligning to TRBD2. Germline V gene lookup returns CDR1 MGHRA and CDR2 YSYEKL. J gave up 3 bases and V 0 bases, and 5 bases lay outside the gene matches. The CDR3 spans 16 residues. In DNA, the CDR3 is TGCGCCAGCAGCCAAGATTGGCGGGGGAGCTACAATGAGCAGTTCTTC. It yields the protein CASSQDWRGSYNEQFF.

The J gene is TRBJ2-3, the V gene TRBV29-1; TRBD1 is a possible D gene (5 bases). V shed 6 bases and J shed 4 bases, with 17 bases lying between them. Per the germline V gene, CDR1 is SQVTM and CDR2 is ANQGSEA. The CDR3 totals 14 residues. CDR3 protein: CSVGRQGLADTQYF. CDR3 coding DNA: TGCAGCGTGGGTAGGCAGGGCCTCGCAGATACGCAGTATTTT.

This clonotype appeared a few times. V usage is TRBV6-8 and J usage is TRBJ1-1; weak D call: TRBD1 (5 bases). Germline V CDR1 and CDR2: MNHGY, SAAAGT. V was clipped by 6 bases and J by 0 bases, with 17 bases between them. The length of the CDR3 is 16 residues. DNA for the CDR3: TGTGCCAGCAGCCCCGGGGGTCAGAAAATGAACACTGAAGCTTTCTTT. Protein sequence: CASSPGGQKMNTEAFF.

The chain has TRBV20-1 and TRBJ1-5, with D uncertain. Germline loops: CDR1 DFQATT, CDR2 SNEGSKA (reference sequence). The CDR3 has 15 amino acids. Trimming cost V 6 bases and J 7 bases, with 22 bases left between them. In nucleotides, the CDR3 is TGCAGTGCCCCTAAAGCGACGGGTTTAGGACAGCCCCAGCATTTT. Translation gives CSAPKATGLGQPQHF.

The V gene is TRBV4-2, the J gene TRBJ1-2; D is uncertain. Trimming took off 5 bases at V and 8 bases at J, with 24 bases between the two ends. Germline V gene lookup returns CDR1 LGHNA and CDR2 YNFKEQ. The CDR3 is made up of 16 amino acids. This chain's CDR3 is CASSSSPRRGGSGYTF. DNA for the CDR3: TGTGCCAGCAGCTCATCGCCCCGCCGGGGAGGATCGGGCTACACCTTC.

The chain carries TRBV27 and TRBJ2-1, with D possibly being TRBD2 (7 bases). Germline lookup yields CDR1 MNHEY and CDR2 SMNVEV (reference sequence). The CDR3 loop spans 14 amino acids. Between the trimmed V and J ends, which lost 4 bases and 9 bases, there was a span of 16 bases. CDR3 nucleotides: TGTGCCAGCAGTTGGGGGGGCCCGGGGGGTGAGCAGTTCTTC. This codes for CASSWGGPGGEQFF.

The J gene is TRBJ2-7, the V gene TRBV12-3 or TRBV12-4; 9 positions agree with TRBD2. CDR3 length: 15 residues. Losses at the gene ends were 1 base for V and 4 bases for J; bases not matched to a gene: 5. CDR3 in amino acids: CASSLGGGRGYEQYF. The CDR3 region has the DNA TGTGCCAGCAGTTTAGGAGGCGGGAGGGGATACGAGCAGTACTTC.

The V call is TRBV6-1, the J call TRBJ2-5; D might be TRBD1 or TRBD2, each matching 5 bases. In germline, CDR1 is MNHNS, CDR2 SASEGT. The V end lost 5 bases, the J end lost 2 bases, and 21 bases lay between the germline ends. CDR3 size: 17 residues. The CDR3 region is CASSLPHFPGRQETQYF. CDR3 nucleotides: TGTGCCAGCAGTTTACCCCATTTCCCGGGACGACAAGAGACCCAGTACTTC.

The CDR3 protein is CASSLGRQGMWGYTF. CDR3 DNA sequence: TGTGCCAGCAGCTTAGGACGACAGGGGATGTGGGGCTACACCTTC. This chain uses TRBV7-8 with TRBJ1-2; 8 positions agree with TRBD1. From germline, CDR1 is SGHVS and CDR2 FQNEAQ. The CDR3 has 15 residues. V lost 1 base and J lost 8; bases outside the gene matches: 9. Full variable domain (missing parts from reference TRBV7-8 and TRBJ1-2): GAGVSQSPRYKVAKRGQDVALRCDPISGHVSLFWYQQALGQGPEFLTYFQNEAQLDKSGLPSDRFFAERPEGSVSTLKIQRTQQEDSAVYLCASSLGRQGMWGYTFGSGTRLTVV.

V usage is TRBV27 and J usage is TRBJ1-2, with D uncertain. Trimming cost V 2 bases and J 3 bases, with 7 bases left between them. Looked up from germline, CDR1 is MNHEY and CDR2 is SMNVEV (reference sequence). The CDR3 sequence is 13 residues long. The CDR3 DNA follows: TGTGCCAGCAGTTTAAATGCCTACTATGGCTACACCTTC. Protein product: CASSLNAYYGYTF.